Listed here are 6 T cell receptor beta chains from one sample, sequenced in a study of blood T cells in healthy people across ages. With a J-beta primer mix and a sample-barcoded 5' primer, a second PCR ran about 6 to 11 cycles. From the 5' RACE reads, TCRdb called clonotypes with MiXCR, one entry per CDR3 protein. Of over 1,500,000 distinct CDR3 sequences in the sample, around half were seen once. Sequencing was performed on blood. The receptors were gathered from a woman aged 40 to 50 in good health.

This clonotype was found a few times. The J gene is TRBJ2-7, the V gene TRBV27; 9 positions match TRBD1. J was trimmed by 6 bases and V by 8 bases; bases with no gene match: 17. The CDR3 has 16 residues. The germline V gene has CDR1 MNHEY and CDR2 SMNVEV (reference sequence). CDR3 in DNA: TGTGCCAGCCAAAAAGGCGGGACAGGGATTATGAGCGAGCAGTACTTC. Protein: CASQKGGTGIMSEQYF.

This clonotype was detected only a few times. J is TRBJ2-1 and V is TRBV5-6; the D gene is possibly TRBD1 (5 bases). V lost 2 bases, J lost 4 bases, and 22 bases lay in between. Looked up from germline, CDR1 is SGHDT and CDR2 is YYEEEE. The CDR3 is 18 amino acids. CDR3 residues: CASSLSPDIPPQYNEQFF. The CDR3 nucleotides are TGTGCCAGCAGCTTAAGTCCGGACATTCCTCCCCAGTACAATGAGCAGTTCTTC.

The chain employs TRBV6-2 or TRBV6-3 and TRBJ2-3; 7 bases line up with TRBD2. The CDR3 runs 16 residues. V lost 7 bases to trimming and J lost 1 base; unmatched junction nucleotides: 11. Germline-derived CDR1 and CDR2 are MNHEY and SVGEGT. The CDR3: CASTPGWLAGTDTQYF. The CDR3 DNA reads TGTGCCAGCACCCCCGGGTGGCTAGCGGGCACAGATACGCAGTATTTT.

This clonotype has a handful of counts. This chain connects TRBV5-1 to TRBJ2-7; D may correspond to TRBD1 or TRBD2 (6 bases each). V gave up 4 bases and J gave up 6 bases, with 11 bases separating them. In germline, CDR1 is SGHRS, CDR2 YFSETQ. This CDR3 spans 12 amino acids. The chain's CDR3 is CASSAQGGEQYF. The CDR3, as DNA: TGCGCCAGCAGCGCACAGGGAGGCGAGCAGTACTTC.

This clonotype was found a few times. The chain employs TRBV5-1 and TRBJ2-5, with TRBD2 as a possible D gene (7 bases). Germline CDR1 reads SGHRS; CDR2 reads YFSETQ. This CDR3 is 14 amino acids long. V lost 6 bases, J lost 5 bases, and 17 bases lay in between. CDR3 protein: CASKRQAGAETQYF. Here the CDR3 DNA reads TGCGCCAGCAAGCGCCAGGCGGGGGCGGAGACCCAGTACTTC.

This clonotype was detected only once. This chain joins TRBV20-1 and TRBJ2-5, with D unclear. There are 10 residues in the CDR3. The ends were cut back, 4 bases at V and 11 bases at J, with 11 bases in the middle. Per the germline V gene, CDR1 is DFQATT and CDR2 is SNEGSKA (reference sequence). CDR3 protein: CSAINNEQYF. CDR3 DNA: TGCAGTGCTATAAATAATGAGCAGTACTTC.